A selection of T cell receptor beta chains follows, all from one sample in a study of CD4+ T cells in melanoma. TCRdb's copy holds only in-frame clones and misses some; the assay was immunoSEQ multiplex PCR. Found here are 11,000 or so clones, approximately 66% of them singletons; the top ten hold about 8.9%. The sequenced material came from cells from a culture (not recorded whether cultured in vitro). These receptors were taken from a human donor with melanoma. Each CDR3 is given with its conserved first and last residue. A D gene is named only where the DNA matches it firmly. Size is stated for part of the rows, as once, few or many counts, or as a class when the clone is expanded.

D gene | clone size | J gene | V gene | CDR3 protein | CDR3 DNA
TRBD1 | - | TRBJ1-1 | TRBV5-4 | CASSRDSHTEAFF | TGTGCCAGCAGCCGGGACAGCCACACTGAAGCTTTCTTT
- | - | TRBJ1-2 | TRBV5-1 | CASSLGRESDGYTF | TGCGCCAGCAGCCTGGGGAGAGAAAGTGATGGCTACACCTTC
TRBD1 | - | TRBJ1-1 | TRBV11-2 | CASSATGQGAEAFF | TGTGCCAGCAGCGCCACGGGACAGGGGGCTGAAGCTTTCTTT
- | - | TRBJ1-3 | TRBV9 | CASSAPGNTIYF | TGTGCCAGCAGCGCCCCAGGAAACACCATATATTTT
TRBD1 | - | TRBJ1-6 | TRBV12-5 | CASGLITGTGKTPLHF | TGTGCTAGTGGTTTGATAACCGGGACAGGGAAAACACCCCTCCACTTT
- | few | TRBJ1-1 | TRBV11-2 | CASSYRQANTEAFF | TGTGCCAGCAGCTACCGACAAGCGAACACTGAAGCTTTCTTT
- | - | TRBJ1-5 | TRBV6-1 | CASSEDWGGYQPQHF | TGTGCCAGCAGTGAAGATTGGGGGGGTTATCAGCCCCAGCATTTT
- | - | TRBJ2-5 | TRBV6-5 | CASSATRTETQYF | TGTGCCAGCAGTGCTACTAGAACGGAGACCCAGTACTTC
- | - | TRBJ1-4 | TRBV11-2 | CASSLQGMAEKLFF | TGTGCCAGCAGCTTACAGGGGATGGCGGAAAAACTGTTTTTT
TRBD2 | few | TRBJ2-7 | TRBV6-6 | CASSYGKRGAYEQYF | TGTGCCAGCAGTTACGGCAAGCGGGGGGCCTACGAGCAGTACTTC
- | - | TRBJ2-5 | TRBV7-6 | CASSLVNTSWTQYF | TGTGCCAGCAGCTTAGTCAACACCTCATGGACCCAGTACTTC
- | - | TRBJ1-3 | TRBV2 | CASSRPQAISGNTIYF | TGTGCCAGCAGCCGCCCCCAGGCGATCTCTGGAAACACCATATATTTT
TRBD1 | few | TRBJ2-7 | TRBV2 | CASVRDRGLYEQYF | TGTGCCAGCGTCCGGGACAGGGGCTTATACGAGCAGTACTTC
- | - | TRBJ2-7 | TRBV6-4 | CASSSGRQYEQYF | TGTGCCAGCAGTTCAGGGCGTCAGTACGAGCAGTACTTC
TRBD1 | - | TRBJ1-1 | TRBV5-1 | CASSSQGANTEAFF | TGCGCCAGCAGCTCACAGGGGGCCAACACTGAAGCTTTCTTT
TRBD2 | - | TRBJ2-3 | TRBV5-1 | CASDGGSTDTQYF | TGCGCCAGCGACGGGGGGAGCACAGATACGCAGTATTTT
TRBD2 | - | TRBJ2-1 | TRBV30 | CAWSRLRTSGGHNEQFF | TGTGCCTGGAGTCGCCTCAGGACTAGCGGGGGTCACAATGAGCAGTTCTTC
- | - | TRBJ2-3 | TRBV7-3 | CASSLEYGSTDTQYF | TGTGCCAGCAGCTTAGAGTACGGTAGCACAGATACGCAGTATTTT
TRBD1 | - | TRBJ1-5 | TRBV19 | CASSTPPDRANQPQHF | TGTGCCAGTAGTACCCCGCCGGACAGGGCAAATCAGCCCCAGCATTTT
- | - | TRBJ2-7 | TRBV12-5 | CASGLVLGPRFDYEQYF | TGTGCTAGTGGTTTGGTACTCGGGCCGAGATTTGATTACGAGCAGTACTTC
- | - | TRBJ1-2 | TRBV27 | CASSYYPGTNYGYTF | TGTGCCAGCAGTTATTACCCGGGCACTAACTATGGCTACACCTTC
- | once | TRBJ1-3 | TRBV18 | CASSSDSPTGNTIYF | TGTGCCAGCTCATCTGACAGCCCCACTGGAAACACCATATATTTT
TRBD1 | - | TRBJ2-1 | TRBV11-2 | CASSRGTELKQFF | TGTGCCAGCAGCCGTGGGACAGAACTAAAGCAGTTCTTC
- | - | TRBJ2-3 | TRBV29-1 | CSVHGLPRTDTQYF | TGCAGCGTGCATGGACTGCCTCGTACAGATACGCAGTATTTT
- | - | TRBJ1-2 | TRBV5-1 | CASSLGQRNGYTF | TGCGCCAGCAGCTTGGGACAGCGGAATGGCTACACCTTC
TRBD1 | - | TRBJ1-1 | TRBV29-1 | CSVEATGGSLAFF | TGCAGCGTTGAGGCGACAGGGGGATCGCTAGCTTTCTTT
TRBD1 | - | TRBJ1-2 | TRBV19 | CASSILQPGQMGHGYTF | TGTGCCAGTAGTATCTTGCAGCCGGGACAGATGGGACATGGCTACACCTTC
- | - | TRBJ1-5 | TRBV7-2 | CASSLQGISNQPQHF | TGTGCCAGCAGCTTACAGGGGATTAGCAATCAGCCCCAGCATTTT
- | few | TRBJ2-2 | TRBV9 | CASGPNTGELFF | TGTGCCAGTGGGCCGAACACCGGGGAGCTGTTTTTT
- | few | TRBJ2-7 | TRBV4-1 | CASSQVADRPSYEQYF | TGCGCCAGCAGCCAAGTCGCGGACAGACCGTCCTACGAGCAGTACTTC
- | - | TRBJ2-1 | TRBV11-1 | CASSPSRGAYEQFF | TGTGCCAGCAGCCCCAGTCGGGGGGCGTATGAGCAGTTCTTC
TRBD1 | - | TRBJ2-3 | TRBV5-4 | CASSLRRTGTDTQYF | TGTGCCAGCAGTTTGAGGCGGACAGGAACAGATACGCAGTATTTT
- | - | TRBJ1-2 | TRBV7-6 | CASSSRPSSVEGPSYGYTF | TGTGCCAGCAGCTCACGCCCAAGTTCGGTGGAAGGGCCTAGCTATGGCTACACCTTC
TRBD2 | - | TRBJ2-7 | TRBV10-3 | CATERGTSANYEQYF | TGTGCCACCGAGAGGGGGACTAGCGCAAACTACGAGCAGTACTTC
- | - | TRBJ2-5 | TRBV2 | CASNDARTQSTGTQYF | TGTGCCAGCAATGACGCGCGGACCCAGTCTACGGGGACCCAGTACTTC
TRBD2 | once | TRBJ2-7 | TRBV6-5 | CASSYPTSGSYEQYF | TGTGCCAGCAGTTACCCCACTAGCGGATCCTACGAGCAGTACTTC
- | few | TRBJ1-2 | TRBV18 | CASRIGTRSYGYTF | TGTGCCAGCCGGATCGGCACCCGCAGCTATGGCTACACCTTC
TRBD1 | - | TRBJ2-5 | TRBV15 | CATSSGQGIGETQYF | TGTGCCACCAGCTCCGGACAGGGGATTGGGGAGACCCAGTACTTC
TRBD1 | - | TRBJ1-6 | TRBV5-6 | CASSPGGGRRPYNSPLHF | TGTGCCAGCAGCCCAGGGGGGGGGCGCAGGCCCTATAATTCACCCCTCCACTTT
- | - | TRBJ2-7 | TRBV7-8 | CASSSRTYYEQYF | TGTGCCAGCAGCTCTCGTACCTACTACGAGCAGTACTTC
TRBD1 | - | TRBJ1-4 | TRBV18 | CASSPDRGGEKLFF | TGTGCCAGCTCACCAGACAGGGGTGGTGAAAAACTGTTTTTT
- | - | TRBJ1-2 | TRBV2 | CASSDQPNYGYTF | TGTGCCAGCAGTGACCAGCCTAACTATGGCTACACCTTC
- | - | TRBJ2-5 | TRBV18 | CASSPSDTATAQYF | TGTGCCAGCTCACCGAGCGACACCGCGACGGCCCAGTACTTC
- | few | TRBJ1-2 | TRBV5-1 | CASSYDRDAAYGYTF | TGCGCCAGCAGCTACGACCGGGACGCTGCCTATGGCTACACCTTC
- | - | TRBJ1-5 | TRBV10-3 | CASSHRDGQPQHF | TGTGCCAGCAGTCACAGGGATGGCCAGCCCCAGCATTTT
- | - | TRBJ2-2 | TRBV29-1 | CSVAVRRNTGELFF | TGCAGCGTTGCCGTACGCCGGAACACCGGGGAGCTGTTTTTT
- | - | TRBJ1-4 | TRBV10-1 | CASSDGATGEKLFF | TGCGCCAGCAGTGATGGGGCCACTGGCGAAAAACTGTTTTTT
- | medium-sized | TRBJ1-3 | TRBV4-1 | CASSQVEQGARGNTIYF | TGCGCCAGCAGCCAAGTAGAGCAGGGAGCGAGGGGAAACACCATATATTTT
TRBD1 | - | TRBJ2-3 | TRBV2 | CASSRDSTDTQYF | TGTGCCAGCAGTCGGGACAGTACAGATACGCAGTATTTT
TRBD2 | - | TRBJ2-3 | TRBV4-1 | CASSQMGLAGGTDTQYF | TGCGCCAGCAGCCAAATGGGACTAGCGGGGGGGACAGATACGCAGTATTTT
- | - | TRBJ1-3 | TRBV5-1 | CASSWGVQSSGNTIYF | TGCGCCAGCAGCTGGGGGGTACAGAGCTCCGGAAACACCATATATTTT
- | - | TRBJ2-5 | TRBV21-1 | CASSKGLAETQETQYF | TGTGCCAGCAGCAAGGGACTAGCGGAGACGCAAGAGACCCAGTACTTC
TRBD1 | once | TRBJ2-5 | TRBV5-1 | CASSPQGLRETQYF | TGCGCCAGCAGCCCACAGGGGCTTCGGGAGACCCAGTACTTC
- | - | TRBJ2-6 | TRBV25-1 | CASTRDTSNSGANVLTF | TGTGCCAGTACCCGGGACACGTCGAACTCTGGGGCCAACGTCCTGACTTTC
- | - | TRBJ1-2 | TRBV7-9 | CASSAISGGGTPYGYTF | TGTGCCAGCAGCGCCATTAGTGGAGGCGGGACACCATATGGCTACACCTTC
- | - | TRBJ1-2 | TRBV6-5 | CASNLTPTLNYGYTF | TGTGCCAGCAATCTGACTCCCACCCTGAACTATGGCTACACCTTC
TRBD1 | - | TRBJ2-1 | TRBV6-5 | CASTPNRGLTNEQFF | TGTGCCAGCACCCCCAACAGGGGATTGACCAATGAGCAGTTCTTC
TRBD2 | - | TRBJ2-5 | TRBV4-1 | CASSQDPASGGARVTQYF | TGCGCCAGCAGCCAAGATCCGGCTAGCGGGGGGGCCCGGGTGACCCAGTACTTC
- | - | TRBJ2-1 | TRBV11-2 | CASSSGRLFGGQFF | TGTGCCAGCAGCTCTGGACGATTATTTGGGGGACAGTTCTTC
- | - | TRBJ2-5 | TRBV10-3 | CAISVAGYSAETQYF | TGTGCCATCAGTGTCGCCGGGTATAGCGCGGAGACCCAGTACTTC